This TCR beta chain derives from a study of monozygotic twins with inflammatory bowel disease. As concerns this clonotype: Its antigen is unidentified.

Per germline, CDR1 DFQATT and CDR2 SNEGSKA (reference sequence). This CDR3 region has 15 residues. Molecular identifiers with 6-nucleotide sample barcodes were added during cDNA synthesis via template switching. One entry per CDR3 protein, without DNA, is what TCRdb gives after re-calling the 5' RACE reads. Its table lists hundreds of thousands of distinct CDR3 sequences. Whole-study findings and limits: A reduction in TCRbeta diversity (inverse Simpson) was seen in IBD patients relative to healthy co-twins. Findings did not support one strong IBD-associated signal or clonotype. Especially with disease activity, IBD patients had fewer clonotypes in common with others than healthy twins did.

This sequence was found in a human donor with ulcerative colitis or Crohn's disease, or a healthy co-twin of an affected twin (not recorded which). The chain recombines TRBV20-1 with TRBJ2-1; TCRdb reports TRBD2, a call that lacks DNA to check it against. Specimen: blood. CDR3 residues: CSARGGLAVYNEQFF.